A selection of T cell receptor beta chains follows, all from one sample in a study of blood T cell repertoires in COVID-19. The data were produced by immunoSEQ multiplex PCR, yet TCRdb's version contains in-frame clones alone and is incomplete. The table lists about 150,000 clones, over 60% of them singletons. The sample was peripheral blood. The receptors stem from a middle-aged man with acute or convalescent COVID-19. Each CDR3 is given with its conserved first and last residue. D genes are given only for firm matches. Size is stated for part of the rows, as once, few or many counts, or as a class when the clone is expanded.

D	V	J	size	CDR3	DNA
TRBD1	TRBV7-6	TRBJ2-1	.	CASSLGQGAYNEQFF	TGTGCCAGCAGCTTGGGACAGGGGGCATACAATGAGCAGTTCTTC
.	TRBV7-5	TRBJ2-7	few	CARGRIYEQYF	TGTGCCAGGGGGCGGATCTACGAGCAGTACTTC
.	TRBV25-1	TRBJ1-1	.	CASSPLMNTEAFF	TGTGCCAGCAGTCCTCTTATGAACACTGAAGCTTTCTTT
.	TRBV18	TRBJ1-1	.	CASSRLSNTEAFF	TGTGCCAGCTCGAGGCTGTCGAACACTGAAGCTTTCTTT
TRBD2	TRBV10-2	TRBJ2-3	.	CASTKAGGYTDTQYF	TGCGCCAGCACCAAAGCGGGGGGCTACACAGATACGCAGTATTTT
TRBD2	TRBV9	TRBJ2-1	.	CASSVTAGGPNEQFF	TGTGCCAGCAGCGTAACCGCGGGGGGGCCCAATGAGCAGTTCTTC
.	TRBV12-3/TRBV12-4	TRBJ1-5	.	CASSLDSQPQHF	TGTGCCAGCAGTCTTGACAGTCAGCCCCAGCATTTT
.	TRBV5-5	TRBJ1-2	.	CASSTPTESYGYTF	TGTGCCAGCAGCACCCCGACAGAATCCTATGGCTACACCTTC
TRBD1	TRBV20-1	TRBJ1-5	.	CSASRQGINQPQHF	TGCAGTGCTAGTAGACAGGGGATCAATCAGCCCCAGCATTTT
TRBD2	TRBV14	TRBJ2-1	.	CASSQEWGGEQFF	TGTGCCAGCAGCCAAGAGTGGGGGGGGGAGCAGTTCTTC
.	TRBV6-4	TRBJ1-1	.	CASRSSGGTEAFF	TGTGCCAGCAGATCTTCGGGGGGCACTGAAGCTTTCTTT
TRBD2	TRBV7-3	TRBJ2-3	.	CASSLGLAGGSTDTQYF	TGTGCCAGCAGCCTGGGACTAGCGGGGGGATCCACAGATACGCAGTATTTT
TRBD1	TRBV2	TRBJ2-1	.	CASSDPAGQAYNEQFF	TGTGCCAGCAGTGACCCGGCGGGACAGGCCTACAATGAGCAGTTCTTC
.	TRBV6-1	TRBJ2-7	once	CASSERASSSYEQYF	TGTGCCAGCAGTGAGCGTGCCTCAAGCTCCTACGAGCAGTACTTC
.	TRBV9	TRBJ1-1	.	CASSTTGTMNTEAFF	TGTGCCAGCAGCACCACAGGTACCATGAACACTGAAGCTTTCTTT
TRBD1	TRBV6-5	TRBJ1-5	.	CASTLTGHNQPQHF	TGTGCCAGCACCCTGACAGGGCACAATCAGCCCCAGCATTTT
TRBD2	TRBV7-2	TRBJ2-7	.	CASSQVVSAGEDEQYF	TGTGCCAGCAGCCAAGTGGTATCTGCGGGGGAGGACGAGCAGTACTTC
TRBD1	TRBV25-1	TRBJ1-3	.	CASSDTRGTAGNTIYF	TGTGCCAGCAGTGACACCCGCGGGACAGCTGGAAACACCATATATTTT
TRBD1	TRBV7-9	TRBJ1-4	.	CASSLSGGYEKLFF	TGTGCCAGCAGCTTATCAGGGGGCTACGAAAAACTGTTTTTT
.	TRBV3-1/TRBV3-2	TRBJ2-3	.	CASSQFAGQEDTQYF	TGTGCCAGCAGCCAGTTCGCGGGGCAGGAAGATACGCAGTATTTT
.	TRBV30	TRBJ1-6	.	CAWAREDYNSPLHF	TGTGCCTGGGCGAGGGAGGACTATAATTCACCCCTCCACTTT
.	TRBV7-9	TRBJ1-5	few	CASSVNNQPQHF	TGTGCCAGCAGCGTTAACAATCAGCCCCAGCATTTT
TRBD1	TRBV5-1	TRBJ2-3	.	CASSLRQGADTQYF	TGCGCCAGCAGCTTGAGGCAGGGGGCAGATACGCAGTATTTT
TRBD2	TRBV11-2	TRBJ2-5	.	CASSHGTSGGKETQYF	TGTGCCAGCAGCCACGGGACTAGCGGGGGGAAAGAGACCCAGTACTTC
.	TRBV2	TRBJ1-6	.	CASRRGGRGSSYNSPLHF	TGTGCCAGCAGGAGGGGGGGCAGGGGAAGTTCCTATAATTCACCCCTCCACTTT
TRBD1	TRBV6-5	TRBJ2-4	few	CATGLTGVAKNIQYF	TGTGCCACCGGACTCACAGGGGTCGCCAAAAACATTCAGTACTTC
.	TRBV6-5	TRBJ1-4	.	CASSVTGDNEKLFF	TGTGCCAGCAGCGTCACAGGAGATAATGAAAAACTGTTTTTT
TRBD1	TRBV19	TRBJ2-1	.	CASSPDRGSSEQFF	TGTGCCAGTTCACCGGACAGGGGGTCGAGTGAGCAGTTCTTC
TRBD1	TRBV9	TRBJ1-6	.	CASTPGQGVRGSPLHF	TGTGCCAGCACCCCCGGACAGGGCGTTCGTGGTTCACCCCTCCACTTT
.	TRBV12-1	TRBJ2-2	.	CASSGTSEAGELFF	TGTGCCAGCAGTGGGACTAGCGAAGCCGGGGAGCTGTTTTTT
TRBD1	TRBV18	TRBJ1-2	.	CASSPDRGRGYTF	TGTGCCAGCTCACCCGACAGGGGGCGAGGCTACACCTTC
TRBD1	TRBV24-1	TRBJ2-3	.	CATSDITKRQGNTDTQYF	TGTGCCACCAGTGATATTACCAAGAGACAGGGCAACACAGATACGCAGTATTTT
.	TRBV5-1	TRBJ1-1	.	CASSPAGGGTEAFF	TGCGCCAGCAGCCCGGCCGGGGGAGGCACTGAAGCTTTCTTT
TRBD2	TRBV3-1/TRBV3-2	TRBJ2-5	.	CASSQGVPTSGQETQYF	TGTGCCAGCAGCCAAGGGGTCCCGACTAGCGGACAAGAGACCCAGTACTTC
.	TRBV5-1	TRBJ1-2	.	CASSLGQSSYGYTF	TGCGCCAGCAGCTTGGGACAGTCAAGTTATGGCTACACCTTC
TRBD1	TRBV5-1	TRBJ2-2	many	CASSLGDRGLSTGELFF	TGCGCCAGCAGCTTGGGGGACAGGGGGCTCAGCACCGGGGAGCTGTTTTTT
.	TRBV6-6	TRBJ1-1	.	CASSYGTGRGNAEAFF	TGTGCCAGCAGTTACGGAACAGGAAGGGGTAACGCTGAAGCTTTCTTT